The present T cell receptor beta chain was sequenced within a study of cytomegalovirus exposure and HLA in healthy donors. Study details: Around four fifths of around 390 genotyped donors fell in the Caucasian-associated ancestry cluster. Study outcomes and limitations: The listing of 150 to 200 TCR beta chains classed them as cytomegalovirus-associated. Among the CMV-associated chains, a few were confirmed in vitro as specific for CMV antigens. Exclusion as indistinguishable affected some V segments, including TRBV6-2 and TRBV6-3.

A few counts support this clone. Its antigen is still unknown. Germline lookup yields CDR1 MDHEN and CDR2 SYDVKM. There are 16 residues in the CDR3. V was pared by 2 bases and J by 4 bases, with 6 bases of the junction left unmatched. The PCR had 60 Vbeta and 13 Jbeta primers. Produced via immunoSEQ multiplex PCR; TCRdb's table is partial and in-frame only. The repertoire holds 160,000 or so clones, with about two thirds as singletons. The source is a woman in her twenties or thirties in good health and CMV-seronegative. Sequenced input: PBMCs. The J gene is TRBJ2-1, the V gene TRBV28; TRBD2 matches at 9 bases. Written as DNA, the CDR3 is TGTGCCAGCAGTTTAATGGCGGGAGGGCCTTACAATGAGCAGTTCTTC. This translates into CASSLMAGGPYNEQFF.